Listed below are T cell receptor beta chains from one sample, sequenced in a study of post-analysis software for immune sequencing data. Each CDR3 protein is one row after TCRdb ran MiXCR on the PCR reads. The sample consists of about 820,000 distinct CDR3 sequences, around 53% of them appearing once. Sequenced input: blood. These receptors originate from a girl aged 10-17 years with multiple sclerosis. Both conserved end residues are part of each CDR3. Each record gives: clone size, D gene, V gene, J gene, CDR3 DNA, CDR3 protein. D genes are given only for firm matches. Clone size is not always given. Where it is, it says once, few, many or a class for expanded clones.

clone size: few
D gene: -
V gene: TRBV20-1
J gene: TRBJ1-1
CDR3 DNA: TGCAGTGCTCCGGCCGGGGGGTTACCTGACACTGAAGCTTTCTTT
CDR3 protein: CSAPAGGLPDTEAFF

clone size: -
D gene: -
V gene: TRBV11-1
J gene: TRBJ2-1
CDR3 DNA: TGTGCCAGCAGCCCAAGTGTGAGGTTGTCCTACAATGAGCAGTTCTTC
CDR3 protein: CASSPSVRLSYNEQFF

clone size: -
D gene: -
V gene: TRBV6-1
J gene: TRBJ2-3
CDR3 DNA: TGTGCCAGCAGTTCTGTGCAGGGAGGCGGAGATACGCAGTATTTT
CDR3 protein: CASSSVQGGGDTQYF

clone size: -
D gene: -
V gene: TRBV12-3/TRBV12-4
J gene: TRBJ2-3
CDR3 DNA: TGTGCCAGCAGGCTATTGGTTAACACAGATGTGCAGTATTTT
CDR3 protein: CASRLLVNTDVQYF

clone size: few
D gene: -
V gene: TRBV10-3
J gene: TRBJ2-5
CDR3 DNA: TGTGCCATCAGTCCAGCGCCAGGGGTCCAGCAGTACTTC
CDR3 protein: CAISPAPGVQQYF

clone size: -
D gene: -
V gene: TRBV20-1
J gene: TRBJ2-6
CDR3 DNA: TGCAGTGCTAGAGATCCCGAACGAGGACCTCTCTCTGGGGCCAACGTCCTGACTTTC
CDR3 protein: CSARDPERGPLSGANVLTF

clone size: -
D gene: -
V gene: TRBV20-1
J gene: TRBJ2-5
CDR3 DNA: TGCAGTGCTAGTATGCCAGGGAAAGAGACCCAGTACTTC
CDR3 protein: CSASMPGKETQYF

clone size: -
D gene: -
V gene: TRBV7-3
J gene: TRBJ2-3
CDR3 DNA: TGTGCCAGCAGCTTCGCGGCGTACACCCCTAGCACAGATACGCAGTATTTT
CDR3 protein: CASSFAAYTPSTDTQYF

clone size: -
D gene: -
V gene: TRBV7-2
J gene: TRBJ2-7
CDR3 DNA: TGTGCCAGCAGCCCCCGGACTTCTATCTCCTACGAGCAGTACTTC
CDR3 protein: CASSPRTSISYEQYF

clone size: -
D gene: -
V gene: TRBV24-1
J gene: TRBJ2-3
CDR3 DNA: TGTGCCACCAGTGACCACAAGGCAGATACGCAGTATTTT
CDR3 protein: CATSDHKADTQYF

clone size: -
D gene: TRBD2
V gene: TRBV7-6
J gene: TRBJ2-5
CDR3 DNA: TGTGCCAGCAGCGGCTGGACTAGCGGGAGGGCCCGAGAGACCCAGTACTTC
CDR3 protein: CASSGWTSGRARETQYF

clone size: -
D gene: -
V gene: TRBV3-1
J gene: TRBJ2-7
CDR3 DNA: TGTGCCAGCAGCCAAGGCGGGAAACTCTACGAGCAGTACTTC
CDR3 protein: CASSQGGKLYEQYF

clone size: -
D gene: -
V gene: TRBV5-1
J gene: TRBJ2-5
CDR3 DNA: TGCGCCAGCAGCTGGGGGAGGGACATCCAAGAGACCCAGTACTTC
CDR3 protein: CASSWGRDIQETQYF

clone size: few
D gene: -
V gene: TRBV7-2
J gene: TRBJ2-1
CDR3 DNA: TGTGCCAGCAGCCCTGACTACTACAATGAGCAGTTCTTC
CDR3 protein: CASSPDYYNEQFF

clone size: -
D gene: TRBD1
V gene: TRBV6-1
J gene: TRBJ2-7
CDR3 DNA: TGTGCCAGTAGCAAGACAGGGGTCAGCTCCTACGAGCAGTACTTC
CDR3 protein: CASSKTGVSSYEQYF

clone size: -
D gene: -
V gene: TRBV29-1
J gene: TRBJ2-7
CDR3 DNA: TGCAGCGTTGCTGGTCCCCAGAGTACCTACGAGCAGTACTTC
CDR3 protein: CSVAGPQSTYEQYF

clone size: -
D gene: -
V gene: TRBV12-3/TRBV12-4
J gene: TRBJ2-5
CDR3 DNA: TGTGCCAGCACTCTTTCCCCCTCCCAAGAGACCCAGTACTTC
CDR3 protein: CASTLSPSQETQYF

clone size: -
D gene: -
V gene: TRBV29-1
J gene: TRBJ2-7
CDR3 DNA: TGCAGCGTTGAATCCGGAATTGGATCCGAGCAGTACTTC
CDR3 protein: CSVESGIGSEQYF

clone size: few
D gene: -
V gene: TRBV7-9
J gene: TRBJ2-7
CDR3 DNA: TGTGCCAGCAGTAACTACGTCGAGCAGTACTTC
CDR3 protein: CASSNYVEQYF

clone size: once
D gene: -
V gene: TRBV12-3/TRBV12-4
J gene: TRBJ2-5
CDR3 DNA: TGTGCCAGCAGTAGGGACCTGGACATAAAGACCCAGTACTTC
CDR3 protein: CASSRDLDIKTQYF

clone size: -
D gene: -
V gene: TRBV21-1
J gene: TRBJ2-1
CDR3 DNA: TGTGCCAGCAGCTTCCGACGGACTAGCGGTTACAATGAGCAGTTCTTC
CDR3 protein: CASSFRRTSGYNEQFF

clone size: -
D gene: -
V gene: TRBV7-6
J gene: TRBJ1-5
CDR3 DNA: TGTGCCAGCAGTCCCCTGAGCGGCGGTCAGCCCCAGCATTTT
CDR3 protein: CASSPLSGGQPQHF

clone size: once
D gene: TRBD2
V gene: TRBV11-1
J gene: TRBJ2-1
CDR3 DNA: TGTGCCAGCAGCTTACCGGGACTAGATCTCAATGAGCAGTTCTTC
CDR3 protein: CASSLPGLDLNEQFF

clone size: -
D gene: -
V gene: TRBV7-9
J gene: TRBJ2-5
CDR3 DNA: TGTGCCAGCAGCTTAGCGCCGGGGGGCCAGTGGCAAGAGACCCAGTACTTC
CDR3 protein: CASSLAPGGQWQETQYF

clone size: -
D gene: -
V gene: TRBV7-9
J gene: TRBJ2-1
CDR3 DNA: TGTGCCAGCAGCTTTAGGCAGGGGTTGGATGAGCAGTTCTTC
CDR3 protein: CASSFRQGLDEQFF

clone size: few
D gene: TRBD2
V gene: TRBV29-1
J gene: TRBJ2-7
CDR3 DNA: TGCAGCGTTGGAAAGGGAGGGGCCTACGAGCAGTACTTC
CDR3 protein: CSVGKGGAYEQYF

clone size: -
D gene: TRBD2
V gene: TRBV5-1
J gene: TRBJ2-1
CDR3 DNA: TGCGCCAGCAGCCTCCCCACGGGAGGGACGAACAATGAGCAGTTCTTC
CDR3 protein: CASSLPTGGTNNEQFF

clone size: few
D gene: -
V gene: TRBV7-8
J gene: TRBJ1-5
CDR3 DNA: TGTGCCAGCAGCTCGACAATCAATCAGCCCCAGCATTTT
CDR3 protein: CASSSTINQPQHF

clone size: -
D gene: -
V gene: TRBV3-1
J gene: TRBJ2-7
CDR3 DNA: TGTGCCAGCAGCCAACTTACCTACGAGCAGTACTTC
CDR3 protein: CASSQLTYEQYF

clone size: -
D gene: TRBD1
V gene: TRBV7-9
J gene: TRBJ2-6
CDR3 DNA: TGTGCCAGCAGCTGGGATCCGGGACAGTACCTGACTTTC
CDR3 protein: CASSWDPGQYLTF

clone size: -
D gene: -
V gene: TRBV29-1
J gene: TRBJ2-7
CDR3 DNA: TGCAGCGCCACGGAGACCTACGAGCAGTACTTC
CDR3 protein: CSATETYEQYF

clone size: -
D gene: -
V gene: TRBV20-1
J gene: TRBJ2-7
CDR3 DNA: TGCAGTGTTACTCGGGACTCTAGGGGCGAGCAGTACTTC
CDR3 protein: CSVTRDSRGEQYF

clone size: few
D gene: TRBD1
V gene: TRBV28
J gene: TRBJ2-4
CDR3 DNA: TGTGCCAGCAGGAGACAGGGTGGGCACATTCAGTACTTC
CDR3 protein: CASRRQGGHIQYF